A selection of T cell receptor beta chains follows, all from one sample in a study of CXCR3-negative and CXCR3-positive naive CD8 T cells. TCRdb derives one entry per CDR3 protein from the 5' RACE reads, leaving out DNA. The sample includes 70,000 to 100,000 distinct CDR3 sequences. The source material was naive CXCR3- CD8+ T cells from blood. The receptors shown here come from a human donor in good health. Some clones in this sample may be carry-over from other donors' samples. CDR3s include the opening cysteine and the closing phenylalanine or tryptophan. Fields, in order: J gene, clone size, V gene, CDR3 protein. Size is omitted from some rows. Given values are once, few, many or a class for expanded clones.

>TRBJ1-5|.|TRBV12-3/TRBV12-4
CASSLPDQPQHF
>TRBJ1-1|.|TRBV4-3
CASSQDRGPNTEAFF
>TRBJ2-1|.|TRBV29-1
CSVPTGKWNEQFF
>TRBJ1-5|.|TRBV4-1
CASSQDQGSNQPQHF
>TRBJ1-1|.|TRBV6-2/TRBV6-3
CASSPAPQGRRTEAFF
>TRBJ2-5|.|TRBV6-6
CASRGFGVETQYF
>TRBJ1-2|.|TRBV7-9
CASSDSTGQINGYTF
>TRBJ1-1|.|TRBV4-3
CASSQDLSAFEAFF
>TRBJ2-1|.|TRBV29-1
CSVVGQGVNNEQFF
>TRBJ1-4|.|TRBV28
CASSLGGQDEKLFF
>TRBJ2-5|.|TRBV29-1
CSVVPGFQETQYF
>TRBJ2-3|.|TRBV6-5
CASSPPAGTDTQYF
>TRBJ2-3|.|TRBV20-1
CSARGGAGGIDTQYF
>TRBJ2-1|.|TRBV7-2
CASSSAGQPHNEQFF
>TRBJ2-6|.|TRBV6-2/TRBV6-3
CASSYGSGANVLTF
>TRBJ2-1|.|TRBV12-3/TRBV12-4
CASSFVDQVQFF
>TRBJ2-5|.|TRBV12-3/TRBV12-4
CASSPPGTEQETQYF
>TRBJ2-5|.|TRBV7-9
CASSFAGTQETQYF
>TRBJ2-7|.|TRBV28
CASSFPGGGYEQYF
>TRBJ1-6|.|TRBV4-2
CASSHPIPGIDSPLHF
>TRBJ1-5|.|TRBV6-4
CASSPDGNQPQHF
>TRBJ2-5|.|TRBV10-3
CATNRGRGETQYF
>TRBJ2-7|.|TRBV28
CASSPRTTEQYF
>TRBJ2-1|medium-sized|TRBV6-6
CASSYSPHGGTVSRRDNEQFF
>TRBJ1-3|.|TRBV7-9
CASSSLTGDGNTIYF
>TRBJ2-7|.|TRBV6-2/TRBV6-3
CASSYSPAATHYEQYF
>TRBJ2-3|.|TRBV20-1
CSARDSPSSGSTQYF
>TRBJ2-1|.|TRBV7-9
CASTEIAGAVNEQFF
>TRBJ2-6|.|TRBV29-1
CSVARDRGTGANVLTF
>TRBJ2-2|.|TRBV29-1
CSVDLGIGTGELFF
>TRBJ1-1|.|TRBV28
CASSFQGELNTEAFF
>TRBJ2-2|.|TRBV9
CASVDREGAGGELFF
>TRBJ2-2|.|TRBV9
CASTPEDGYGELFF
>TRBJ2-2|.|TRBV9
CASSVTWTQDTGELFF
>TRBJ2-7|.|TRBV5-5
CASSLAPPGIHEQYF
>TRBJ1-1|.|TRBV29-1
CSVLKLNTEAFF
>TRBJ2-3|.|TRBV12-3/TRBV12-4
CASSFGDSDTQYF
>TRBJ2-5|.|TRBV5-6
CASSQSSGGARETQYF
>TRBJ2-2|.|TRBV7-6
CASTPEPYAGELFF
>TRBJ2-7|.|TRBV12-3/TRBV12-4
CASSFGGRAGEQYF
>TRBJ2-7|.|TRBV29-1
CSAAGDSYEQYF
>TRBJ2-2|.|TRBV19
CASSIAGPMAGELFF
>TRBJ2-2|.|TRBV29-1
CSVPGTANTGELFF
>TRBJ1-1|.|TRBV5-1
CASSLATDLNTEAFF
>TRBJ2-1|.|TRBV9
CASSVGLGTGNEQFF
>TRBJ1-2|.|TRBV27
CASGTPTGYNYGHTF
>TRBJ1-5|.|TRBV2
CASSEGGNQPQHF
>TRBJ2-5|.|TRBV7-9
CASSSGISLETQYF
>TRBJ2-3|.|TRBV7-8
CASSGFTTDTQYF
>TRBJ2-1|.|TRBV7-9
CASSQPSGGADEQFF
>TRBJ2-7|.|TRBV6-5
CASSLGQGPYEQYF
>TRBJ2-1|.|TRBV27
CASSLSWGNEQFF
>TRBJ2-1|.|TRBV6-5
CASTAGLAYNEQFF
>TRBJ2-3|.|TRBV28
CASRTSGGTDTQYF